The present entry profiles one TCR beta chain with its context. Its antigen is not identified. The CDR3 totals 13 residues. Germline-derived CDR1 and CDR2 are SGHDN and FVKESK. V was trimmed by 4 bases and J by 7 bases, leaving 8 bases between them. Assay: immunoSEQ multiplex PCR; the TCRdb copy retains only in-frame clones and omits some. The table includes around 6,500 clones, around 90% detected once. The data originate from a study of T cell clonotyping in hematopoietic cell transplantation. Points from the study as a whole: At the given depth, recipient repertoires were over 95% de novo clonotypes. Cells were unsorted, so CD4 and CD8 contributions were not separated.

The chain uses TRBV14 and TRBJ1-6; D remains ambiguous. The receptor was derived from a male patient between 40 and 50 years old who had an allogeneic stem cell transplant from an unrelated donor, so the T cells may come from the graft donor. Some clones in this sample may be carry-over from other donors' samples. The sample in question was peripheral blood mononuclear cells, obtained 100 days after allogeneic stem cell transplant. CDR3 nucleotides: TGTGCCAGCAGCCTTACAGTGAATTCACCCCTCCACTTT. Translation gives CASSLTVNSPLHF.